Listed below are T cell receptor beta chains from one sample, sequenced in a study of memory CD4+ T cells and cytomegalovirus serostatus. Measured with immunoSEQ multiplex PCR; TCRdb has only the in-frame clones, and not every one. The sample lists over 45,000 clones; around 80% were seen once. The sequenced material came from memory CD4+ T cells from blood. The receptors derive from an adult in good health and CMV-seronegative. CDR3s include the opening cysteine and the closing phenylalanine or tryptophan. A D gene is named only where the DNA matches it firmly. Part of the rows lack a size; the others show once, few, many or a class for expanded clones.

V gene	D gene	CDR3 length	J gene	clone size	CDR3 DNA	CDR3 protein
TRBV4-1	TRBD1	15	TRBJ1-5	.	TGCGCCAGCAGCCGAGGACAGGGGGCTTCTCAGCCCCAGCATTTT	CASSRGQGASQPQHF
TRBV9	.	15	TRBJ1-2	.	TGTGCCAGCAGCTTTAGGACAAATTCTAACTATGGCTACACCTTC	CASSFRTNSNYGYTF
TRBV4-1	.	16	TRBJ2-1	.	TGCGCCAGCAGCCAAGAGGCCCCGGGTCGTAACAATGAGCAGTTCTTC	CASSQEAPGRNNEQFF
TRBV11-2	TRBD1	15	TRBJ1-4	.	TGTGCCAGCAGCAAAGGACGGGACAGGACCGAAAAACTGTTTTTT	CASSKGRDRTEKLFF
TRBV4-3	.	15	TRBJ2-2	.	TGCGCCAGCAGCCCTTCACAGGGGAACACCGGGGAGCTGTTTTTT	CASSPSQGNTGELFF
TRBV4-1	TRBD1	15	TRBJ2-5	.	TGCGCCAGCAGCCAAGGACAGGGCCGCGGCGAGACCCAGTACTTC	CASSQGQGRGETQYF
TRBV14	TRBD2	15	TRBJ2-1	.	TGTGCCAGCAGCCGGACTAGCGGGGGGGCTTTTGAGCAGTTCTTC	CASSRTSGGAFEQFF
TRBV5-1	TRBD1	15	TRBJ1-1	.	TGCGCCAGCAGCTTGAACCTCCAGGGGGGCACTGAAGCTTTCTTT	CASSLNLQGGTEAFF
TRBV5-4	TRBD1	11	TRBJ2-7	.	TGTGCCAGCAGCTTATGGGGACAGGTTTACTTC	CASSLWGQVYF
TRBV11-3	.	17	TRBJ2-5	once	TGTGCCAGCAGCTTAGGAAGGGGAGGACCTACCCAAGAGACCCAGTACTTC	CASSLGRGGPTQETQYF
TRBV9	TRBD1	16	TRBJ2-5	.	TGTGCCAGCAGCGCCTCCGGGACAGGGGGCGCAGAGACCCAGTACTTC	CASSASGTGGAETQYF
TRBV18	TRBD1	13	TRBJ2-1	.	TGTGCCAGCTCAAAGACAGGGCACAATGAGCAGTTCTTC	CASSKTGHNEQFF
TRBV28	.	12	TRBJ1-2	.	TGTGCCAGCAGCCTGGGTGGCTATGGCTACACCTTC	CASSLGGYGYTF
TRBV15	.	15	TRBJ2-6	.	TGTGCCACCAGTGGGGGGGGGCCTGGGGCCAACGTCCTGACTTTC	CATSGGGPGANVLTF
TRBV29-1	.	15	TRBJ2-2	.	TGCAGCGTTGGGCTCAGGTTTTCCAACACCGGGGAGCTGTTTTTT	CSVGLRFSNTGELFF
TRBV5-4	TRBD1	13	TRBJ2-7	.	TGTGCCAGCAGCTTCGACAGGGGGCAGGTGCAGTACTTC	CASSFDRGQVQYF
TRBV6-6	.	13	TRBJ2-3	.	TGTGCCAGCAGTTACTCAGGGACGGATACGCAGTATTTT	CASSYSGTDTQYF
TRBV28	.	14	TRBJ1-2	.	TGTGCCAGCAGTCCTGGGGGCAGGAGGTATGGCTACACCTTC	CASSPGGRRYGYTF
TRBV6-5	.	14	TRBJ2-7	.	TGTGCCAGCGGCGGAGGGCGAGCGAGGAGGGAGCAGTACTTC	CASGGGRARREQYF
TRBV5-1	.	16	TRBJ1-2	.	TGCGCCAGCAGCTTACAGGGAGGCTTAGCTAACTATGGCTACACCTTC	CASSLQGGLANYGYTF
TRBV9	.	13	TRBJ2-2	.	TGTGCCAGCAGCGCGTGGGACACCGGGGAGCTGTTTTTT	CASSAWDTGELFF
TRBV20-1	.	11	TRBJ1-1	.	TGCAGTGCCGGCGCGGGTACTGAAGCTTTCTTT	CSAGAGTEAFF
TRBV15	.	15	TRBJ1-1	.	TGTGCCACCAGCAGAGGGTCAGGGTCGAACACTGAAGCTTTCTTT	CATSRGSGSNTEAFF
TRBV9	.	13	TRBJ2-2	once	TGTGCCAGCAGCGTGGGGGGCACCGGGGAGCTGTTTTTT	CASSVGGTGELFF
TRBV28	.	17	TRBJ1-3	.	TGTGCCAGCAGTTTAGGAACTGATACGCCCTCTGGAAACACCATATATTTT	CASSLGTDTPSGNTIYF
TRBV28	.	14	TRBJ1-2	.	TGTGCCAGCAATGAGGGCCTCCTTAACTATGGCTACACCTTC	CASNEGLLNYGYTF
TRBV9	.	15	TRBJ1-3	.	TGTGCCAGCAGCGTAGGGGGGACATTTGGAAACACCATATATTTT	CASSVGGTFGNTIYF
TRBV4-2	TRBD2	18	TRBJ2-1	.	TGTGCCAGCAGCCACCCCCCCGCCCGGACTAGCGGCTACAATGAGCAGTTCTTC	CASSHPPARTSGYNEQFF
TRBV6-6	.	14	TRBJ1-6	.	TGTGCCAGCCTGAGGGGGACATCCGATTCACCCCTCCACTTT	CASLRGTSDSPLHF
TRBV6-6	TRBD1	14	TRBJ2-2	.	TGTGCCAGCGGCCCAGGGGGAAGGACCGGGGAGCTGTTTTTT	CASGPGGRTGELFF
TRBV18	.	12	TRBJ1-1	.	TGTGCCAGCTCACAGCAGAACACTGAAGCTTTCTTT	CASSQQNTEAFF
TRBV10-3	TRBD1	15	TRBJ2-3	.	TGTGCCATCTTACAGGACAGGGGAGGGTCAGATACGCAGTATTTT	CAILQDRGGSDTQYF
TRBV14	TRBD1	16	TRBJ1-4	few	TGTGCCAGCAGCCAAGAAAGGGGACAGGGAAATGAAAAACTGTTTTTT	CASSQERGQGNEKLFF
TRBV2	TRBD1	12	TRBJ1-6	.	TGTGCCACGGGACAGGGGAATTCACCCCTCCACTTT	CATGQGNSPLHF
TRBV11-1	.	14	TRBJ1-1	.	TGTGCCAGCAGCTTAGAGCCAGCGAACACTGAAGCTTTCTTT	CASSLEPANTEAFF
TRBV6-1	TRBD1	14	TRBJ1-6	once	TGTGCCAGCAGCGGACAGGGGAATAATTCACCCCTCCACTTT	CASSGQGNNSPLHF
TRBV5-6	TRBD1	13	TRBJ1-1	.	TGTGCCAGCAGCGCAGGGGGCGTAGCTGAAGCTTTCTTT	CASSAGGVAEAFF
TRBV18	TRBD1	15	TRBJ1-3	once	TGTGCCAGCTCAAACGCCGGGACAGGGAGAAACACCATATATTTT	CASSNAGTGRNTIYF
TRBV28	.	16	TRBJ2-7	.	TGTGCCAGCCTAACTATCCGGGACACCGAGTCCTACGAGCAGTACTTC	CASLTIRDTESYEQYF
TRBV13	TRBD1	16	TRBJ1-2	.	TGTGCCAGCAGCTTAGGAACGAAAGGGACAGGGCACGGCTACACCTTC	CASSLGTKGTGHGYTF
TRBV10-3	TRBD1	14	TRBJ2-2	.	TGTGCCACCTACGGACAGGGCAGCACCGGGGAGCTGTTTTTT	CATYGQGSTGELFF
TRBV6-1	TRBD1	16	TRBJ1-2	.	TGTGCCAGCAGTGAAGCAATAGCAGGGGGCGCGTATGGCTACACCTTC	CASSEAIAGGAYGYTF
TRBV9	.	19	TRBJ2-4	.	TGTGCCAGCAGCGTAGAAGGACAGAGCGGTCAATTAGCCAAAAACATTCAGTACTTC	CASSVEGQSGQLAKNIQYF
TRBV5-4	.	14	TRBJ2-7	.	TGTGCCAGCAGCTTGAGGGGGATCTCCTACGAGCAGTACTTC	CASSLRGISYEQYF
TRBV7-9	TRBD2	17	TRBJ2-1	.	TGTGCCAGCAGCCCCGGAGGGGGACTAGCGGGTGTGAATGAGCAGTTCTTC	CASSPGGGLAGVNEQFF